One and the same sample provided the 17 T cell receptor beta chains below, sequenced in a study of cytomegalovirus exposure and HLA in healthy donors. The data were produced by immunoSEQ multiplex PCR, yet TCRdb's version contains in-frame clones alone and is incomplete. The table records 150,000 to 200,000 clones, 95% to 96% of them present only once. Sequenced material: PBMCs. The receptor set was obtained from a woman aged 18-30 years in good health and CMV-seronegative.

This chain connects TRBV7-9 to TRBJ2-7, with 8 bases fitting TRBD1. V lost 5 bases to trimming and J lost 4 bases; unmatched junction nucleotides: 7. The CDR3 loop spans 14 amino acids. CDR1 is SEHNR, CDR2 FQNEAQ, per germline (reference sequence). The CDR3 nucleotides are TGTGCCAGCAGCCTCGGGACAGGATTATACGAGCAGTACTTC. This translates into CASSLGTGLYEQYF.

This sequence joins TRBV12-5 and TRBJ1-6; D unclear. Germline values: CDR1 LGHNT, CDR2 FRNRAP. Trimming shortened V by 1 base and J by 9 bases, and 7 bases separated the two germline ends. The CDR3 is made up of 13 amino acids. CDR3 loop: CASGLEPGSPLHF. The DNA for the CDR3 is TGTGCTAGTGGTTTGGAACCGGGTTCACCCCTCCACTTT. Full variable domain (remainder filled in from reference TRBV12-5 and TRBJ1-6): DARVTQTPRHKVTEMGQEVTMRCQPILGHNTVFWYRQTMMQGLELLAYFRNRAPLDDSGMPKDRFSAEMPDATLATLKIQPSEPRDSAVYFCASGLEPGSPLHFGNGTRLTVT.

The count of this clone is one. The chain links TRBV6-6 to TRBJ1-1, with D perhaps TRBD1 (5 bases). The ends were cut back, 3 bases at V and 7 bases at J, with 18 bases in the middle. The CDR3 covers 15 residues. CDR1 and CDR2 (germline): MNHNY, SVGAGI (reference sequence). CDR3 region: CASSYSSGLGGEAFF. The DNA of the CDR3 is TGTGCCAGCAGTTATTCCTCGGGCCTCGGGGGTGAAGCTTTCTTT.

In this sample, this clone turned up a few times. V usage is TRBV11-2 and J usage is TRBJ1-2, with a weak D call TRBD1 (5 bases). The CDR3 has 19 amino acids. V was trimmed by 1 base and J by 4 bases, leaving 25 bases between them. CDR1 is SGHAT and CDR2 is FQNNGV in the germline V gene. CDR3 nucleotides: TGTGCCAGCAGCTTAGCCCCTCGGGGGTCCCCTAAGGGGAGCTATGGCTACACCTTC. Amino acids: CASSLAPRGSPKGSYGYTF.

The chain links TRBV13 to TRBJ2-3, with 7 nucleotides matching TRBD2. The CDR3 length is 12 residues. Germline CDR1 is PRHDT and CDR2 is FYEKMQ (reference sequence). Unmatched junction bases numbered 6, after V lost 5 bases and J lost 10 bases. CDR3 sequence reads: CASSRGDVSQYF. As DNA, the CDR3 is TGTGCCAGCAGCCGGGGGGACGTGTCGCAGTATTTT.

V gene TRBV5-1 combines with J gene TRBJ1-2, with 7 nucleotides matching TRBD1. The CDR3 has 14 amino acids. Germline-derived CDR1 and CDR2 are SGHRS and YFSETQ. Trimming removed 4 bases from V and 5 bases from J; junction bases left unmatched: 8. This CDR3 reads CASSPDRVDYGYTF. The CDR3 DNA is TGCGCCAGCAGCCCCGACAGGGTAGATTATGGCTACACCTTC.

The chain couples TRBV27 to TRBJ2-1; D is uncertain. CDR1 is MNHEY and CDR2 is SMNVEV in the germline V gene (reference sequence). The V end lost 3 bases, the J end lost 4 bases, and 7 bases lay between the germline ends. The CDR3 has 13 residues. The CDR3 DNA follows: TGTGCCAGCAGTTTGGTGCAGTACAATGAGCAGTTCTTC. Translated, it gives CASSLVQYNEQFF.

The CDR3 here is CASSEWSSPSGYTF. The CDR3 DNA is TGTGCCAGCAGTGAATGGTCTTCCCCCAGTGGCTACACCTTC. J is TRBJ1-2 and V is TRBV6-1; no clear D gene. Trimming cost V 2 bases and J 7 bases, with 14 bases left between them. This CDR3 is 14 amino acids long. The germline V gene has CDR1 MNHNS and CDR2 SASEGT.

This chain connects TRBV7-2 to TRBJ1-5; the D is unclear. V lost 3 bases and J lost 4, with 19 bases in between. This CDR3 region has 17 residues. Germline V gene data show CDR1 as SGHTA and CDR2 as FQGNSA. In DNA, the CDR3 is TGTGCCAGCAGCTTGGTCGGGATGCAGGAGTTAAATCAGCCCCAGCATTTT. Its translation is CASSLVGMQELNQPQHF.

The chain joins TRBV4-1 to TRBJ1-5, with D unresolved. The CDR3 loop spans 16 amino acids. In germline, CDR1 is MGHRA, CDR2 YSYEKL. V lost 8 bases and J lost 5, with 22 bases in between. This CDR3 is CASSPLGGDIHQPQHF. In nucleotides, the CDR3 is TGCGCCAGCTCCCCCTTAGGCGGGGATATACATCAGCCCCAGCATTTT.

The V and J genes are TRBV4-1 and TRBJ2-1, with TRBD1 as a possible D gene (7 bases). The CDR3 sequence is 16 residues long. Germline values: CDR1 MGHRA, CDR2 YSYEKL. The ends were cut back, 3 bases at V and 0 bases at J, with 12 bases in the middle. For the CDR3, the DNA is TGCGCCAGCAGCCACGTCAGGGGGGTCTCCTACAATGAGCAGTTCTTC. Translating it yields CASSHVRGVSYNEQFF.

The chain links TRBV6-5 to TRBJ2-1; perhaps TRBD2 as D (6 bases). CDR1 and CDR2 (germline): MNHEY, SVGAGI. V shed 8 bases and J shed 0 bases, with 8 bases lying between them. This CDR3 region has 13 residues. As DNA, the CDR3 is TGTGCCAGCTGGGGGGTCTCCTACAATGAGCAGTTCTTC. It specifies CASWGVSYNEQFF.

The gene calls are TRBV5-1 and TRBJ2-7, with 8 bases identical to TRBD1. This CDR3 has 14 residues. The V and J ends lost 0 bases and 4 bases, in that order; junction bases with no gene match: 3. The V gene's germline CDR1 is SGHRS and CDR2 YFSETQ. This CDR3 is CASSLATGGYEQYF. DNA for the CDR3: TGCGCCAGCAGCTTGGCTACAGGGGGATACGAGCAGTACTTC.

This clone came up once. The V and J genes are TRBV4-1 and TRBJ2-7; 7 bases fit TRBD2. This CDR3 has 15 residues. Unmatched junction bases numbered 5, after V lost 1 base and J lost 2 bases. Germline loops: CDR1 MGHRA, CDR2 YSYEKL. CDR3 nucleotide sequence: TGCGCCAGCAGCCAAGGTCCCCTAGCGGCCTACGAGCAGTACTTC. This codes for CASSQGPLAAYEQYF.

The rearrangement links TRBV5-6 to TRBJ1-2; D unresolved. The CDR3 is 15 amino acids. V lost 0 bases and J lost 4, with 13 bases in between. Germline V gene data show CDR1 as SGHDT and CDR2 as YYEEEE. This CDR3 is CASSLGVSGPYGYTF. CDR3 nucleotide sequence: TGTGCCAGCAGCTTGGGGGTTAGCGGGCCCTATGGCTACACCTTC. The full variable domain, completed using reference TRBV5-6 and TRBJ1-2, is DAGVTQSPTHLIKTRGQQVTLRCSPKSGHDTVSWYQQALGQGPQFIFQYYEEEERQRGNFPDRFSGHQFPNYSSELNVNALLLGDSALYLCASSLGVSGPYGYTFGSGTRLTVV.

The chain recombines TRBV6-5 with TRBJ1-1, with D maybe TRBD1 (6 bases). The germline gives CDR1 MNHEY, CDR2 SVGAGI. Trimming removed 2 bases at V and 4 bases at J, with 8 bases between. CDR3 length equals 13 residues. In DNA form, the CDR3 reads TGTGCCAGCAGTTACGCAGGGGCCACTGAAGCTTTCTTT. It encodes CASSYAGATEAFF.

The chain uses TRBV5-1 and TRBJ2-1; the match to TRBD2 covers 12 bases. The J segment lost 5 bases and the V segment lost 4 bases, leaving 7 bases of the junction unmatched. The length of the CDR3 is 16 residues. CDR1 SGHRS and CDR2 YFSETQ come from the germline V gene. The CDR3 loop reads CASSPLAGGPNNEQFF. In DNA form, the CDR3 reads TGCGCCAGCAGCCCCCTAGCGGGGGGGCCTAACAATGAGCAGTTCTTC.